This record covers a single TCR beta chain. Antigen: not known. This entry belongs to a study of vaccination effects on CD4 cells after COVID-19. Study conclusions and caveats: In the late period after vaccination, infection- and vaccine-induced clones contracted markedly. Cross-reaction with common cold coronaviruses was seen in only 1 of 255 vaccine-induced clones from healthy vaccinees.

Method: immunoSEQ multiplex PCR; TCRdb's copy keeps in-frame clones and lacks some. The sample includes 50,000 or so clones, approximately 70% seen only once; the top ten take 4.5% to 6%. Trimming shortened V by 1 base and J by 1 base, and 9 bases separated the two germline ends. The germline V gene encodes CDR1 SGHRS and CDR2 YFSETQ. The CDR3 loop spans 14 amino acids. The culture ran for 10 days, and then CD4+ T cells were isolated. According to the study, vaccine recipients showed no prior SARS-CoV-2 infection and negative nucleocapsid antibodies. Both day 3 and day 7 saw half the medium replaced with IL-2 medium.

This specimen was CD4+ T cells from PBMCs cultured without peptide, taken before COVID-19 vaccination. This rearrangement joins TRBV5-1 to TRBJ2-7; D gene ambiguous. This receptor was taken from a human donor who received a COVID-19 vaccine. The CDR3 region is CASSLNPRSYEQYF. The CDR3 DNA follows: TGCGCCAGCAGCTTGAATCCACGTTCCTACGAGCAGTACTTC.